One and the same sample provided the 10 T cell receptor beta chains below, sequenced in a study of OX40 agonist ivuxolimab in advanced cancers. The method was immunoSEQ multiplex PCR; TCRdb's version includes in-frame clones alone and lacks a portion of them. The repertoire holds some 85,000 clones, with around 87% as singletons. Sequenced material: CD4+ or CD8+ T cells sorted from blood, taken in a trial of the OX40 agonist ivuxolimab. These receptors came from an adult with an advanced solid tumor such as melanoma, head and neck, liver or kidney cancer.

J is TRBJ2-7 and V is TRBV28; 7 bases are a match to TRBD2. Losses at the gene ends were 7 bases for V and 2 bases for J; bases not matched to a gene: 8. The CDR3 has 14 amino acids. Germline V gene data show CDR1 as MDHEN and CDR2 as SYDVKM. The CDR3 here is CASTRMAGAYEQYF. The CDR3 DNA follows: TGTGCCAGCACCCGCATGGCGGGAGCCTACGAGCAGTACTTC.

The rearrangement uses TRBV5-4 and TRBJ1-4; D is perhaps TRBD1 (5 bases). Germline lookup yields CDR1 SGHNT and CDR2 YYREEE (reference sequence). This CDR3 is built from 12 residues. V lost 3 bases and J lost 8, with 8 bases in between. The CDR3 nucleotides read TGTGCCAGCAGCTGGGGGGAGGAAAAACTGTTTTTT. As protein: CASSWGEEKLFF.

The V call is TRBV7-2, the J call TRBJ2-5; tentative D call: TRBD1 (6 bases). Germline V gene sequence: CDR1 SGHTA, CDR2 FQGNSA. The CDR3 consists of 14 residues. The V end was cut by 3 bases, the J end by 4 bases, with 12 bases between. In DNA, the CDR3 is TGTGCCAGCAGCTTTTCGGGACATGCAGAGACCCAGTACTTC. Translated, it gives CASSFSGHAETQYF.

The rearrangement links TRBV5-1 to TRBJ2-3, with D maybe TRBD1 (5 bases). V lost 2 bases and J 5 bases, leaving 12 bases between the germline ends. The CDR3 contains 14 residues. Germline V lookup: CDR1 SGHRS, CDR2 YFSETQ. The chain's CDR3 is CASSLQDTGDTQYF. The CDR3 DNA sequence: TGCGCCAGCAGCTTACAGGATACGGGAGATACGCAGTATTTT.

The chain uses TRBV28 and TRBJ2-1; D is uncertain. This CDR3 is built from 12 residues. Germline-derived CDR1 and CDR2 are MDHEN and SYDVKM. Trimming pared 7 bases from V and 2 bases from J, leaving 6 bases between. CDR3 sequence: CASTLTYNEQFF. The DNA of the CDR3 is TGTGCCAGCACGTTAACCTACAATGAGCAGTTCTTC.

CDR3 sequence: CASSLGAGPYEQYF. CDR3 sequence (DNA): TGCGCCAGCAGCCTCGGGGCAGGACCCTACGAGCAGTACTTC. The chain carries TRBV5-1 and TRBJ2-7; D is tentatively TRBD1 or TRBD2 (5 bases each). Trimming left V 4 bases short and J 2 bases short, with 13 bases between. The CDR3 covers 14 residues. The germline gives CDR1 SGHRS, CDR2 YFSETQ. The full variable domain, rest sourced from reference TRBV5-1 and TRBJ2-7, is KAGVTQTPRYLIKTRGQQVTLSCSPISGHRSVSWYQQTPGQGLQFLFEYFSETQRNKGNFPGRFSGRQFSNSRSEMNVSTLELGDSALYLCASSLGAGPYEQYFGPGTRLTVT.

The V call is TRBV4-1, the J call TRBJ2-4; weak D call: TRBD2 (7 bases). The CDR3 contains 16 residues. The germline V gene encodes CDR1 MGHRA and CDR2 YSYEKL. V was trimmed by 0 bases and J by 7 bases, leaving 16 bases between them. CDR3 loop: CASSQDPTGRGNIQYF. DNA for the CDR3: TGCGCCAGCAGCCAAGATCCCACGGGGAGGGGGAACATTCAGTACTTC.

This clone was detected a few times. The gene calls are TRBV4-3 and TRBJ2-5; 7 positions match TRBD2. Germline loops: CDR1 LGHNA, CDR2 YSLEER. CDR3 size: 13 residues. The junction had 4 bases not matched to a gene; V was cut back by 4 bases and J by 5 bases. This chain's CDR3 is CASSPQGGETQYF. The CDR3 nucleotides read TGCGCCAGCAGCCCCCAGGGAGGGGAGACCCAGTACTTC.

This chain uses TRBV6-1 with TRBJ1-1; tentative D call: TRBD1 (5 bases). The germline gives CDR1 MNHNS, CDR2 SASEGT. This CDR3 has 13 amino acids. V gave up 2 bases and J gave up 6 bases, with 10 bases separating them. The DNA of the CDR3 is TGTGCCAGCAGTGAACAGGGATCCGCTGAAGCTTTCTTT. This sequence encodes CASSEQGSAEAFF.

The chain recombines TRBV2 with TRBJ1-2; TRBD1 is a possible D gene (5 bases). The germline V gene encodes CDR1 SNHLY and CDR2 FYNNEI. The CDR3 contains 11 residues. V gave up 4 bases and J gave up 8 bases, with 8 bases separating them. The CDR3 sequence is CASSGRGGYTF. CDR3 coding DNA: TGTGCCAGCAGTGGGAGGGGCGGCTACACCTTC. Variable domain in full (rest from reference TRBV2 and TRBJ1-2): EPEVTQTPSHQVTQMGQEVILRCVPISNHLYFYWYRQILGQKVEFLVSFYNNEISEKSEIFDDQFSVERPDGSNFTLKIRSTKLEDSAMYFCASSGRGGYTFGSGTRLTVV.